This TCR beta chain emerged from a study of cytomegalovirus exposure and HLA in healthy donors. Germline V gene data show CDR1 as SGHVS and CDR2 as FNYEAQ. CDR3 length equals 13 residues. V lost 2 bases and J lost 7, with 11 bases in between. This clone has just a few counts. The study ran its PCR with 60 Vbeta and 13 Jbeta primers. Sequencing used immunoSEQ multiplex PCR; TCRdb keeps in-frame clones, though not all of them. This repertoire shows roughly 130,000 clones, over 60% found once; its top ten account for 0.95% to 1.1%. The clonotype originates from a human donor in good health. The J gene is TRBJ1-1, the V gene TRBV7-6; D is unresolved. The sample was PBMCs. The CDR3 DNA reads as TGTGCCAGCAGCTTAACCCATATCGGTGAAGCTTTCTTT. This codes for CASSLTHIGEAFF. The full variable domain, its missing parts supplied by reference TRBV7-6 and TRBJ1-1, is GAGVSQSPRYKVTKRGQDVALRCDPISGHVSLYWYRQALGQGPEFLTYFNYEAQQDKSGLPNDRFSAERPEGSISTLTIQRTEQRDSAMYRCASSLTHIGEAFFGQGTRLTVV.